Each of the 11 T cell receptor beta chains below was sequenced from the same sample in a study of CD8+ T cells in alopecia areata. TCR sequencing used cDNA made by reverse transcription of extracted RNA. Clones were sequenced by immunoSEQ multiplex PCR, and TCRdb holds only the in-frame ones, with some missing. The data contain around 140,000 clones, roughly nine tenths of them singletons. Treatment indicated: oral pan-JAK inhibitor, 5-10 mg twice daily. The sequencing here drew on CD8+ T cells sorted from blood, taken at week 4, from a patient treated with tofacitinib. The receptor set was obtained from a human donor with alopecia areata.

This CDR3 reads CASSSYRGGETQYF. In DNA form, the CDR3 reads TGTGCCAGCAGCTCATACAGGGGTGGGGAGACCCAGTACTTC. The chain couples TRBV11-2 to TRBJ2-5; 7 nucleotides line up with TRBD1. V gave up 4 bases and J gave up 5 bases; unmatched junction bases: 7. Germline CDR1 and CDR2: SGHAT and FQNNGV. There are 14 residues in the CDR3.

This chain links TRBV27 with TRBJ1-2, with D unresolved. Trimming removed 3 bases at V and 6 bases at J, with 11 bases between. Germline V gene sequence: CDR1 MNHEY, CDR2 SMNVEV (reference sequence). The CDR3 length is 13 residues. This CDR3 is CASSFGGIDGYTF. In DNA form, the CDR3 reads TGTGCCAGCAGTTTTGGAGGGATTGATGGCTACACCTTC.

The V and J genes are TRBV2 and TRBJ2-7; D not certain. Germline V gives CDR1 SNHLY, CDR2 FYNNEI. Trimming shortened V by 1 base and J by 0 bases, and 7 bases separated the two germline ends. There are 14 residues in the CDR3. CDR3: CASSEGQLSYEQYF. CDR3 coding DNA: TGTGCCAGCAGTGAAGGGCAGCTCTCCTACGAGCAGTACTTC. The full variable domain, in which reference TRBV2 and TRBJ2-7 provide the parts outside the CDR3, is EPEVTQTPSHQVTQMGQEVILRCVPISNHLYFYWYRQILGQKVEFLVSFYNNEISEKSEIFDDQFSVERPDGSNFTLKIRSTKLEDSAMYFCASSEGQLSYEQYFGPGTRLTVT.

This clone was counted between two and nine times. The CDR3 nucleotides are TGTGCCAGCAGCGGAGCCGGGACAGGGTTTAACATTCAGTACTTC. Its protein product is CASSGAGTGFNIQYF. The V call is TRBV9, the J call TRBJ2-4; 9 bases agree with TRBD1. With 3 bases clipped from V and 7 bases from J, the junction kept 8 bases outside the gene matches. The CDR3 contains 15 residues. CDR1 is SGDLS, CDR2 YYNGEE, per germline.

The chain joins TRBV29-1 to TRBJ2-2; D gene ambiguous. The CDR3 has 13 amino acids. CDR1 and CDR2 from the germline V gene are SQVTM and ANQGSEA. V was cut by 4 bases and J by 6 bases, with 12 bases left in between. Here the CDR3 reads CSVVTLQAGELFF. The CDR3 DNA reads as TGCAGCGTTGTCACCCTCCAGGCCGGGGAGCTGTTTTTT.

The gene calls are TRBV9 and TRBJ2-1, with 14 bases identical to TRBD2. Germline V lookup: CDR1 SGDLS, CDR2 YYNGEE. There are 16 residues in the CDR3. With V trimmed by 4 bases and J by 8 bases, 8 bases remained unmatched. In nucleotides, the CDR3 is TGTGCCAGCAGCCCTTGGACTAGCGGGGGGACCGATGAGCAGTTCTTC. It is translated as CASSPWTSGGTDEQFF.

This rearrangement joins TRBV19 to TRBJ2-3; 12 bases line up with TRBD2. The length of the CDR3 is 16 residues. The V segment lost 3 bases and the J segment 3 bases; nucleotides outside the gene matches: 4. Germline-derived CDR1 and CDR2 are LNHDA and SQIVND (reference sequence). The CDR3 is CASSIGTSGLTDTQYF. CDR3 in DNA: TGTGCCAGTAGTATCGGGACTAGCGGGCTGACAGATACGCAGTATTTT.

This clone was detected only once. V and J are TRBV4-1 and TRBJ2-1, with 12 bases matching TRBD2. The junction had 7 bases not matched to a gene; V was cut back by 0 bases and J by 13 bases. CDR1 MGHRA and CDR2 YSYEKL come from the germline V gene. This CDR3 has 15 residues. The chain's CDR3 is CASSQEGTSGLFQFF. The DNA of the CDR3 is TGCGCCAGCAGCCAAGAAGGGACTAGCGGGTTGTTTCAGTTCTTC.

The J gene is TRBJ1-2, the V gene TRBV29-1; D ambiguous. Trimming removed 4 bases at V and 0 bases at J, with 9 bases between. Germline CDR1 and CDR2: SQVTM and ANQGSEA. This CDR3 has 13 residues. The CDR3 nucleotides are TGCAGCGTTGCAGAGTTAGCTAACTATGGCTACACCTTC. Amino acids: CSVAELANYGYTF.

The CDR3 bases are TGTGCCAGCAGTCCGGACGGAGTCTCCTACGAGCAGTACTTC. Translation: CASSPDGVSYEQYF. The V call is TRBV28, the J call TRBJ2-7; D unclear. Trimming stripped 5 bases from V and 0 bases from J, with 11 bases between. Per germline, CDR1 MDHEN and CDR2 SYDVKM. There are 14 residues in the CDR3.

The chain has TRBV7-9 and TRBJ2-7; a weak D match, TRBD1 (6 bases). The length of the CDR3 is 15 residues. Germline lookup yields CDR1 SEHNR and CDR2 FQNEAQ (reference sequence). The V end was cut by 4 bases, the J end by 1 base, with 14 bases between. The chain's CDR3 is CASSSINDRSYEQYF. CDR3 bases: TGTGCCAGCAGCTCGATCAACGACAGGTCCTACGAGCAGTACTTC.